This T cell receptor (beta chain) is from a study of T cell repertoires in cytomegalovirus infection. TCRdb re-called the reads with MiXCR, one entry per CDR3 protein. The sample records around 490,000 distinct CDR3 sequences, around 27% being singletons. This clonotype was detected only a few times. The germline V and J ends were trimmed by 3 bases and 5 bases, with 11 bases remaining between them. The CDR3 sequence is 14 residues long. Germline V gives CDR1 SGHTA, CDR2 FQGNSA. The chain carries TRBV7-2 and TRBJ2-1, with unresolved D. Source material: PBMCs. The sequence came from a human donor in good health (CMV status not recorded). Some clones in this sample may be carry-over from other donors' samples. CDR3 residues: CASSFRSADNEQFF. The CDR3 DNA reads as TGTGCCAGCAGCTTCCGTTCTGCAGACAATGAGCAGTTCTTC.